This T cell receptor (beta chain) was observed in a study of cytotoxic CD8 clonotypes in ibrutinib-treated CLL. Overall study findings and caveats: Treatment saw public clonotypes, which were uncommon, either contract or stay stable. Clonality increased at ibrutinib response and stayed stable in sustained remission. At progression, however, it fell back toward baseline.

V lost 1 base and J lost 1, with 7 bases in between. This CDR3 has 14 amino acids. Germline loops: CDR1 SGHRS, CDR2 YFSETQ. Note on this clone: The antigen is not known.

Sequencing used immunoSEQ multiplex PCR; TCRdb keeps in-frame clones, though not all of them. Here the sample spans tens of thousands of clones, roughly two thirds being singletons. This chain links TRBV5-1 with TRBJ2-3; D unclear. This TCR was recovered from a human donor with chronic lymphocytic leukemia. This specimen consisted of PBMCs, obtained after 12 months of ibrutinib treatment. In DNA, the CDR3 is TGCGCCAGCAGCTTGAACGGAGGCACAGATACGCAGTATTTT. Protein sequence: CASSLNGGTDTQYF.